A single T cell receptor (beta chain) is shown here with its context. Under the authors' procedure: Amplified reference gene primers provided the basis for estimating nucleated cell counts. Only in-frame clones appear in the TCRdb table, and some are missing; sequencing was by immunoSEQ multiplex PCR. V and J calls and clone size follow that table, whereas D and trimming were derived from the DNA. The table has 80,000 or so clones, approximately 78% seen once. Germline V gene data show CDR1 as MNHEY and CDR2 as SVGEGT. The CDR3 is 16 residues long. V gave up 2 bases and J gave up 2 bases; unmatched junction bases: 7. This specimen comes from a study of blood T cell repertoires in COVID-19. Study context: From the United States, Italy and Spain came samples of acute and convalescent COVID-19.

The chain joins TRBV6-2 or TRBV6-3 to TRBJ2-7; 9 bases agree with TRBD1. The sample taken for sequencing was peripheral blood. The sequence came from a woman aged 60-75 years with acute or convalescent COVID-19. The CDR3 loop is CASSYDRTGDAYEQYF. The DNA for the CDR3 is TGTGCCAGCAGTTACGACCGGACAGGGGACGCCTACGAGCAGTACTTC.